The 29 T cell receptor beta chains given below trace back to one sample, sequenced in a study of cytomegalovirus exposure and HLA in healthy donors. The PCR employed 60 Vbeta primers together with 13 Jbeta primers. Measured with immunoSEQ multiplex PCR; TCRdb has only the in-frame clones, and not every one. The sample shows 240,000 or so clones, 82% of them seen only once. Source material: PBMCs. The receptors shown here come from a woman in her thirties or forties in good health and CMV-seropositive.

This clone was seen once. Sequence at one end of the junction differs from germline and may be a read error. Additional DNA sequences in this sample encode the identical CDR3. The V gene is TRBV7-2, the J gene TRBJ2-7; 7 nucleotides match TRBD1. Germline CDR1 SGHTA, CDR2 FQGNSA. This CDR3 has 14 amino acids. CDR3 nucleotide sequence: TGTGCCAGCAGTTTAGGGACAGAGGCATACGAGCAGTACTTC. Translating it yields CASSLGTEAYEQYF.

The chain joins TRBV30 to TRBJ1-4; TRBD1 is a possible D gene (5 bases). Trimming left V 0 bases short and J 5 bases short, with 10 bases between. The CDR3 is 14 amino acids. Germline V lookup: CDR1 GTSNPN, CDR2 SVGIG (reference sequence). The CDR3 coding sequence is TGTGCCTGGAGTGTACGCCGGGGGAATGAAAAACTGTTTTTT. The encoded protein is CAWSVRRGNEKLFF.

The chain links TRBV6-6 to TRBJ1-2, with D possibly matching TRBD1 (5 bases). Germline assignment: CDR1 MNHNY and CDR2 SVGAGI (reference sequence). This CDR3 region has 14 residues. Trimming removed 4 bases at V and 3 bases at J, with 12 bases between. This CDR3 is CASSSSPGYYGYTF. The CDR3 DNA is TGTGCCAGCAGTTCATCTCCAGGGTACTATGGCTACACCTTC.

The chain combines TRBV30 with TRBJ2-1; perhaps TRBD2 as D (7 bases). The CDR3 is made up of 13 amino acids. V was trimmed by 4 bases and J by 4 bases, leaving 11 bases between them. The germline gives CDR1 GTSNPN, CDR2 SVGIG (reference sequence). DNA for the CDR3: TGTGCCTGGAACAGGGAGGGTTACAATGAGCAGTTCTTC. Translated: CAWNREGYNEQFF. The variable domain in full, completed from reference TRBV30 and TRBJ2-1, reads SQTIHQWPATLVQPVGSPLSLECTVEGTSNPNLYWYRQAAGRGLQLLFYSVGIGQISSEVPQNLSASRPQDRQFILSSKKLLLSDSGFYLCAWNREGYNEQFFGPGTRLTVL.

This chain's CDR3 is CASSRGNTIYF. The DNA of the CDR3 is TGTGCCAGCAGCCGTGGAAACACCATATATTTT. The V call is TRBV7-2, the J call TRBJ1-3; the D is unclear. Per germline, CDR1 SGHTA and CDR2 FQGNSA. Trimming took off 5 bases at V and 3 bases at J, with 2 bases between the two ends. CDR3 length equals 11 residues.

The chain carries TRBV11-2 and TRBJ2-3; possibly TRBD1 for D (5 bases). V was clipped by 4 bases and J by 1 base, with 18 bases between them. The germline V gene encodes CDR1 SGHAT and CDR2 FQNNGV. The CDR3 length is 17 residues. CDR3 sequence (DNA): TGTGCCAGCAGCTCCGACAGCTCACGGGTTGGCACAGATACGCAGTATTTT. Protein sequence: CASSSDSSRVGTDTQYF. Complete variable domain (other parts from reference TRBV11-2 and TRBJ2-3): EAGVAQSPRYKIIEKRQSVAFWCNPISGHATLYWYQQILGQGPKLLIQFQNNGVVDDSQLPKDRFSAERLKGVDSTLKIQPAKLEDSAVYLCASSSDSSRVGTDTQYFGPGTRLTVL.

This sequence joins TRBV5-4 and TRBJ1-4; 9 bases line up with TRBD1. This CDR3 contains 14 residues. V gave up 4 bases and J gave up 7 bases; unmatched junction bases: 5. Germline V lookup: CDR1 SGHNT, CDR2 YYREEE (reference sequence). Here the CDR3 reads CASSRGTGSEKLFF. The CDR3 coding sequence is TGTGCCAGCAGCCGTGGGACAGGGAGTGAAAAACTGTTTTTT.

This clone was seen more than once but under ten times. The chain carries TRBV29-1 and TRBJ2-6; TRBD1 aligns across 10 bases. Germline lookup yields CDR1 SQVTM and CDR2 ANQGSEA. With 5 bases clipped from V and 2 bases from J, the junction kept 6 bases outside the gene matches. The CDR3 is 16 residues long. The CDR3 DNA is TGCAGCGTTCCGGGACAGGGGCTAACTGGGGCCAACGTCCTGACTTTC. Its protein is CSVPGQGLTGANVLTF.

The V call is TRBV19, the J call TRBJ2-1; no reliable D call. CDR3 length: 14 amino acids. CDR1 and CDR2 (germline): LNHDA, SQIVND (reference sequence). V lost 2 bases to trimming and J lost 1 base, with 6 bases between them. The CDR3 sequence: CASSIPSSYNEQFF. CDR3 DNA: TGTGCCAGTAGTATACCTAGTTCCTACAATGAGCAGTTCTTC.

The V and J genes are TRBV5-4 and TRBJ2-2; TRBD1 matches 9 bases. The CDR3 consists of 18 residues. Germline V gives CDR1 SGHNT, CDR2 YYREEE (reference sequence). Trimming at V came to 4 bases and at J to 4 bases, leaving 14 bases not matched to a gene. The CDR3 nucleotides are TGTGCCAGCAGCCCTGACAGGGGGGGCGGAGGGGCCACCGGGGAGCTGTTTTTT. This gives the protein CASSPDRGGGGATGELFF.

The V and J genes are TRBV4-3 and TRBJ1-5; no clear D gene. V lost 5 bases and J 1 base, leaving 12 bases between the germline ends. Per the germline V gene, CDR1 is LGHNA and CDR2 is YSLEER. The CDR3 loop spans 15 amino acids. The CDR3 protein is CASSTRLESNQPQHF. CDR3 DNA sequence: TGCGCCAGCAGCACCCGTTTGGAGAGCAATCAGCCCCAGCATTTT.

The DNA of the CDR3 is TGTGCCAGCAGCTTGACGGGACAGGGGGTAAACACTGAAGCTTTCTTT. Protein product: CASSLTGQGVNTEAFF. The chain links TRBV9 to TRBJ1-1; 11 bases agree with TRBD1. V was clipped by 4 bases and J by 2 bases; unmatched bases: 7. Per germline, CDR1 SGDLS and CDR2 YYNGEE. The CDR3 is 16 amino acids. The full variable domain, in which reference TRBV9 and TRBJ1-1 provide the parts outside the CDR3, is DSGVTQTPKHLITATGQRVTLRCSPRSGDLSVYWYQQSLDQGLQFLIQYYNGEERAKGNILERFSAQQFPDLHSELNLSSLELGDSALYFCASSLTGQGVNTEAFFGQGTRLTVV.

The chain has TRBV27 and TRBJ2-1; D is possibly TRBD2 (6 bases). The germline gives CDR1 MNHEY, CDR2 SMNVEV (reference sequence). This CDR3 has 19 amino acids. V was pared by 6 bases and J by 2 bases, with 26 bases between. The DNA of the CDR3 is TGTGCCAGCAGCACCTCTAACCCGGAGGGGACTCTAACCTACAATGAGCAGTTCTTC. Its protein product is CASSTSNPEGTLTYNEQFF.

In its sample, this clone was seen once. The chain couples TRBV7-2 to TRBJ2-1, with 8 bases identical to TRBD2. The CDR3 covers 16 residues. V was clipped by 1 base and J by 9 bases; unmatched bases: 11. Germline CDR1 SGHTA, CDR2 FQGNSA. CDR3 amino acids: CASSLGGTRGLTEQFF. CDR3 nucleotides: TGTGCCAGCAGCTTAGGCGGGACTAGGGGATTAACTGAGCAGTTCTTC.

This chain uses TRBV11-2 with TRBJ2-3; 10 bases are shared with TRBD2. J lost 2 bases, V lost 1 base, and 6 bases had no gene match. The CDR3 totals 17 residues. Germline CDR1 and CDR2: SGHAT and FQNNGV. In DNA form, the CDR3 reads TGTGCCAGCAGCTTAGTAGCTAGCGGGGGTTTCACAGATACGCAGTATTTT. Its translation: CASSLVASGGFTDTQYF.

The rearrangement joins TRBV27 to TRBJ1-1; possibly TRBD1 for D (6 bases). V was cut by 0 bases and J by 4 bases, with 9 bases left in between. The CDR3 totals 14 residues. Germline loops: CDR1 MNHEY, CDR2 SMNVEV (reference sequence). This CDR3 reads CASSLSDSGTEAFF. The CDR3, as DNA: TGTGCCAGCAGTTTATCGGACAGCGGCACTGAAGCTTTCTTT.

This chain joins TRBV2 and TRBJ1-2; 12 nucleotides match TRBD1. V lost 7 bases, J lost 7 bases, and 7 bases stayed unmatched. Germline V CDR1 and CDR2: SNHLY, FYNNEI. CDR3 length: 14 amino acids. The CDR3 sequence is CASTPTGQGAGYTF. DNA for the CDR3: TGTGCCAGCACCCCGACGGGACAGGGGGCTGGCTACACCTTC.

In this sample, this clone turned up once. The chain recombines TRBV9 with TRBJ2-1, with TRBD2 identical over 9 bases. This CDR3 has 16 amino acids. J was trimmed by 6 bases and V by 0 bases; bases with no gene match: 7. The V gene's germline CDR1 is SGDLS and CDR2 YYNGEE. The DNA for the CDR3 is TGTGCCAGCAGCGTAGGGGCTAGCGGGACTCGCAATGAGCAGTTCTTC. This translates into CASSVGASGTRNEQFF.

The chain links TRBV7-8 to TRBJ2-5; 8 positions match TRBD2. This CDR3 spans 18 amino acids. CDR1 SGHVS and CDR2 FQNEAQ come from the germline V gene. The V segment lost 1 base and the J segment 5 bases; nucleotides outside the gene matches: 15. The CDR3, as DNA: TGTGCCAGCAGCTTAGTTGGGGGAGCGGGGGTCGTTTTGGAGACCCAGTACTTC. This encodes CASSLVGGAGVVLETQYF.

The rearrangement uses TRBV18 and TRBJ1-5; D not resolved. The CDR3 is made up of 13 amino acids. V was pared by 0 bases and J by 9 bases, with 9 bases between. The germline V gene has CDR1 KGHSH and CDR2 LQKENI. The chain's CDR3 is CASSPPGGWPQHF. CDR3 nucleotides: TGTGCCAGCTCACCACCGGGCGGGTGGCCCCAGCATTTT.

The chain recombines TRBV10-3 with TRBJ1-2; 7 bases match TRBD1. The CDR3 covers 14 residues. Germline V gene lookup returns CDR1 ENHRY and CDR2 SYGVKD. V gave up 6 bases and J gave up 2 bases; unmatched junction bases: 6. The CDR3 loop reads CAISATGTNYGYTF. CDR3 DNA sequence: TGTGCCATCAGCGCGACAGGGACAAACTATGGCTACACCTTC.

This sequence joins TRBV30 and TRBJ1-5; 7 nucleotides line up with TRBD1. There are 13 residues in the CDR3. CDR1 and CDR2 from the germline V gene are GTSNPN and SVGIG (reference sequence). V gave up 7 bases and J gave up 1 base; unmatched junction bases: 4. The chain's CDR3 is CAFTTGSNQPQHF. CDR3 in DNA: TGTGCCTTTACGACAGGGAGCAATCAGCCCCAGCATTTT.

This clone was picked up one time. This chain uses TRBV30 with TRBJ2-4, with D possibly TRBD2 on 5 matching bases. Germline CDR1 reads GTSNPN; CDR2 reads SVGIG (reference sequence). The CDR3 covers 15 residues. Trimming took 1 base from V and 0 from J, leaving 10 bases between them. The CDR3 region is CAWSGGRLAKNIQYF. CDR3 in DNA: TGTGCCTGGAGTGGAGGGCGACTAGCCAAAAACATTCAGTACTTC.

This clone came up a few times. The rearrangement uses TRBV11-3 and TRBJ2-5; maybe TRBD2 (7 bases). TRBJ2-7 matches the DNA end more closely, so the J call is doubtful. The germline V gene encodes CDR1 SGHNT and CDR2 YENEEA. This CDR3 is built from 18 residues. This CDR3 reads CASSSGPPGAGVVYEQYF. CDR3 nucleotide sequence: TGTGCCAGCAGTTCGGGTCCCCCGGGGGCGGGAGTTGTCTACGAGCAGTACTTC.

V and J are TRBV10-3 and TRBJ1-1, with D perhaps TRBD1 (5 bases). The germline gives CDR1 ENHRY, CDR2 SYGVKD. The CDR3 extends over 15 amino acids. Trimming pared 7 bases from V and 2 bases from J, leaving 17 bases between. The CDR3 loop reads CAINPRGEANTEAFF. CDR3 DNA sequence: TGTGCCATCAATCCTCGGGGGGAGGCTAACACTGAAGCTTTCTTT.

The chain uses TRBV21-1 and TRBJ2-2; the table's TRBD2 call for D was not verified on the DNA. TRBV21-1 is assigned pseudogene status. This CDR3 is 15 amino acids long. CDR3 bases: TGTGCCAGCAGCTCTGGACTACCAAACACCGGGGAGCTGTTTTTT. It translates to CASSSGLPNTGELFF.

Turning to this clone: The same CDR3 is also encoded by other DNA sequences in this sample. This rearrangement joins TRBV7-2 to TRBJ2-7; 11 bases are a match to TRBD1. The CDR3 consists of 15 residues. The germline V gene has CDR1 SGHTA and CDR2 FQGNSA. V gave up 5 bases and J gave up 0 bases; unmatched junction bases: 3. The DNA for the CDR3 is TGTGCCAGCAGCCCCGGGACAGGGGGCTCCTACGAGCAGTACTTC. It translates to CASSPGTGGSYEQYF.

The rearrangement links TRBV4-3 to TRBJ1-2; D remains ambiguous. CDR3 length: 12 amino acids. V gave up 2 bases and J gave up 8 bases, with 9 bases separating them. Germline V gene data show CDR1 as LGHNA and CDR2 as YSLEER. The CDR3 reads CASSQNYEGYTF. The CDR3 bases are TGCGCCAGCAGCCAAAACTATGAGGGCTACACCTTC.

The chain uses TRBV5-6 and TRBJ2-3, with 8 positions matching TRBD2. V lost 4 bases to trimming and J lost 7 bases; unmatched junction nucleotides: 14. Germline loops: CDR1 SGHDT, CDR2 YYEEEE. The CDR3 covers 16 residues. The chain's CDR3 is CASSPGGTSSIYTQYF. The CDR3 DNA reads TGTGCCAGCAGCCCTGGTGGGACTAGTTCGATTTATACGCAGTATTTT.